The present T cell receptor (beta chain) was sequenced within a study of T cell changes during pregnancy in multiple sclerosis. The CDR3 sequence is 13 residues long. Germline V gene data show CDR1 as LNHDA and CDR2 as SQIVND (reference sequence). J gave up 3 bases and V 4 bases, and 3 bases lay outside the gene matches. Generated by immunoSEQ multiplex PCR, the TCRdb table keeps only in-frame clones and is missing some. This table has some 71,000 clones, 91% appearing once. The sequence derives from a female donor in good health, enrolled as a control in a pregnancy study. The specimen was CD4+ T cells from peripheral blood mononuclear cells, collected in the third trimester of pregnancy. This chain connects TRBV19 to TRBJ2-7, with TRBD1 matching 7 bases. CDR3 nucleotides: TGTGCCAGTAGTAGGGACAGAGGCTACGAGCAGTACTTC. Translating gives CASSRDRGYEQYF. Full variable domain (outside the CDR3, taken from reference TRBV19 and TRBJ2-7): DGGITQSPKYLFRKEGQNVTLSCEQNLNHDAMYWYRQDPGQGLRLIYYSQIVNDFQKGDIAEGYSVSREKKESFPLTVTSAQKNPTAFYLCASSRDRGYEQYFGPGTRLTVT.